The clone carrying this T cell receptor (beta chain) occurred a few times. The record originates from a study of patients and donors after allogeneic stem cell transplantation. The CDR3 spans 16 residues. V gave up 3 bases and J gave up 0 bases, with 13 bases separating them. CDR1 and CDR2 (germline): SGDLS, YYNGEE. TCRdb analysed the RT-PCR reads with MiXCR anew, one entry per CDR3 protein. The sample contains hundreds of thousands of distinct CDR3 sequences, 15% to 20% of which appear only once. The chain recombines TRBV9 with TRBJ2-1, with D tentatively TRBD1 (6 bases). This TCR was sampled from a human donor who was either an allogeneic HSCT recipient or a stem cell or donor lymphocyte infusion donor (not recorded which). It is not recorded whose cells these are; they may come from a transplant donor. The sequencing input was blood, either unsorted or a sorted T cell fraction (not recorded which). Here the CDR3 reads CASSAGHSSSYNEQFF. CDR3 bases: TGTGCCAGCAGCGCGGGACATTCGAGCTCCTACAATGAGCAGTTCTTC.